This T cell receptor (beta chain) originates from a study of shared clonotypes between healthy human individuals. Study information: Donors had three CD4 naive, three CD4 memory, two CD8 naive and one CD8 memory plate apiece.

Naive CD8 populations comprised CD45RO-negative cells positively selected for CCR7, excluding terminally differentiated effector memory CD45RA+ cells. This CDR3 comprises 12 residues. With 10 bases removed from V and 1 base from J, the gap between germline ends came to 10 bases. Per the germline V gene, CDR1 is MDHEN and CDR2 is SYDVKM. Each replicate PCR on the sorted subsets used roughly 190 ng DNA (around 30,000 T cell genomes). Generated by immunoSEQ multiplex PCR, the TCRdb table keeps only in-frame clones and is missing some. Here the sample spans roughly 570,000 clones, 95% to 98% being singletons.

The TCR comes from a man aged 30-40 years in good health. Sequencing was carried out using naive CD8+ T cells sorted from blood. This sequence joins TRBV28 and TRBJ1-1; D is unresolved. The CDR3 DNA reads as TGTGCCACTACAGACTGGAACACTGAAGCTTTCTTT. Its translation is CATTDWNTEAFF.